One sample yielded the 14 T cell receptor beta chains listed below, sequenced in a study of post-analysis software for immune sequencing data. Study-wide findings and caveats: Relative to controls, patients had about five TRBV segments at higher frequency, with TRBV5-6, TRBV5-1 and TRBV20-1 among these.

The authors incorporated unique molecular identifiers into the TCR beta cDNA libraries. TCRdb independently ran MiXCR on the PCR reads; one entry per CDR3 protein. The sample has roughly 410,000 distinct CDR3 sequences; 30% to 45% are singletons. These receptors' antigens are unknown. The sequencing input was blood. The receptors were gathered from a girl between 10 and 17 years old with multiple sclerosis.

This clonotype has a count of ten or more. The chain combines TRBV12-3 or TRBV12-4 with TRBJ1-5, with D unclear. The germline V and J ends were trimmed by 3 bases and 6 bases, with 12 bases remaining between them. The CDR3 loop spans 14 amino acids. CDR3 DNA: TGTGCCAGCAGTTTTTTGGGATTCGGTCAGCCCCAGCATTTT. It specifies CASSFLGFGQPQHF.

The sample holds a few counts of this clonotype. V and J are TRBV20-1 and TRBJ2-1, with a weak D call TRBD2 (7 bases). This CDR3 comprises 15 residues. In germline, CDR1 is DFQATT, CDR2 SNEGSKA (reference sequence). Trimming cost V 0 bases and J 4 bases, with 13 bases left between them. CDR3 nucleotide sequence: TGCAGTGCTAGAGACCCGGGGGGCGTATACAATGAGCAGTTCTTC. Amino acid sequence: CSARDPGGVYNEQFF.

This clonotype is labeled as medium-sized. V gene TRBV4-3 combines with J gene TRBJ2-1; D not resolved. This CDR3 contains 13 residues. CDR1 LGHNA and CDR2 YSLEER come from the germline V gene. V lost 1 base to trimming and J lost 9 bases, with 10 bases between them. The CDR3 loop reads CASSQVTGGEQFF. The CDR3 bases are TGCGCCAGCAGCCAAGTGACGGGTGGTGAGCAGTTCTTC.

The chain employs TRBV20-1 and TRBJ1-6; unclear D gene. The CDR3 sequence is 18 residues long. Germline assignment: CDR1 DFQATT and CDR2 SNEGSKA (reference sequence). The ends were cut back, 0 bases at V and 0 bases at J, with 15 bases in the middle. In DNA form, the CDR3 reads TGCAGTGCTAGAGATCAAGGGCACCCGAGCTCCTATAATTCACCCCTCCACTTT. It codes for CSARDQGHPSSYNSPLHF.

The chain links TRBV9 to TRBJ2-1, with TRBD2 matching 9 bases. The trim removed 4 bases at V and 0 bases at J, leaving 17 bases unmatched. Germline V gene data show CDR1 as SGDLS and CDR2 as YYNGEE. The CDR3 covers 20 residues. The CDR3 loop is CASSPVGRLAGFSSYNEQFF. CDR3 nucleotides: TGTGCCAGCAGCCCAGTAGGTAGGCTAGCGGGGTTTAGCTCCTACAATGAGCAGTTCTTC.

CDR3 loop: CASSLQPGTINEQFF. CDR3 nucleotides: TGCGCCAGCAGCCTACAACCCGGGACTATCAATGAGCAGTTCTTC. The V gene is TRBV4-1, the J gene TRBJ2-1; 7 nucleotides align to TRBD2. There are 15 residues in the CDR3. After removal of 4 bases from V and 6 bases from J, the junction contained 9 bases not matched to a gene. The V gene's germline CDR1 is MGHRA and CDR2 YSYEKL.

The chain employs TRBV5-1 and TRBJ2-5, with 9 bases fitting TRBD2. CDR1 is SGHRS, CDR2 YFSETQ, per germline. This CDR3 has 15 residues. J gave up 4 bases and V 1 base, and 5 bases lay outside the gene matches. CDR3 sequence: CASSLIPAGGETQYF. The CDR3, as DNA: TGCGCCAGCAGCTTGATCCCAGCGGGGGGAGAGACCCAGTACTTC.

In its sample, this clonotype was seen a few times. The chain recombines TRBV7-3 with TRBJ1-1; D unresolved. Germline lookup yields CDR1 SGHTA and CDR2 FQGTGA. The V end was cut by 1 base, the J end by 3 bases, with 12 bases between. The CDR3 is made up of 15 amino acids. The CDR3 region has the DNA TGTGCCAGCAGCTTAAAAATCGAGAGGGACACTGAAGCTTTCTTT. This codes for CASSLKIERDTEAFF.

The V call is TRBV20-1, the J call TRBJ2-1, with D unclear. This CDR3 region has 13 residues. Trimming stripped 6 bases from V and 0 bases from J, with 9 bases between. Germline assignment: CDR1 DFQATT and CDR2 SNEGSKA (reference sequence). CDR3 amino acids: CSASRPSYNEQFF. The CDR3 nucleotides read TGCAGTGCCTCTAGGCCCTCCTACAATGAGCAGTTCTTC.

The chain has TRBV5-1 and TRBJ2-1; a possible D gene is TRBD2 (5 bases). Germline V gives CDR1 SGHRS, CDR2 YFSETQ. The CDR3 extends over 14 amino acids. Trimming removed 7 bases at V and 5 bases at J, with 16 bases between. CDR3 sequence: CASGLGDKNNEQFF. Here the CDR3 DNA reads TGCGCCAGCGGTTTGGGAGACAAGAACAATGAGCAGTTCTTC.

This rearrangement joins TRBV5-1 to TRBJ2-7; D is possibly TRBD1 or TRBD2 (5 bases each). This CDR3 contains 14 residues. The V gene's germline CDR1 is SGHRS and CDR2 YFSETQ. Trimming removed 4 bases from V and 0 bases from J, with 11 bases in between. The DNA of the CDR3 is TGCGCCAGCAGCGGGACCTGGGGCTCCTACGAGCAGTACTTC. This encodes CASSGTWGSYEQYF.

This clonotype showed up just a few times. This chain connects TRBV7-9 to TRBJ1-1; 11 bases match TRBD1. CDR1 is SEHNR and CDR2 is FQNEAQ in the germline V gene (reference sequence). Trimming at V came to 4 bases and at J to 3 bases, leaving 1 base not matched to a gene. This CDR3 comprises 14 residues. As DNA, the CDR3 is TGTGCCAGCAGCTCGGACAGGGGGCACACTGAAGCTTTCTTT. This gives the protein CASSSDRGHTEAFF.

This chain links TRBV12-3 or TRBV12-4 with TRBJ2-3; D is tentatively TRBD1 or TRBD2 (5 bases each). The ends were cut back, 6 bases at V and 1 base at J, with 11 bases in the middle. The CDR3 consists of 14 residues. The CDR3 sequence is CASRRDVRTDTQYF. Here the CDR3 DNA reads TGTGCCAGCAGGAGGGACGTCCGCACAGATACGCAGTATTTT.

The chain joins TRBV24-1 to TRBJ2-3; D unresolved. The ends were cut back, 3 bases at V and 0 bases at J, with 9 bases in the middle. Germline CDR1 is KGHDR and CDR2 is SFDVKD. CDR3 length equals 15 residues. CDR3 protein: CATSDEPGSTDTQYF. The CDR3 bases are TGTGCCACCAGTGATGAACCAGGTAGCACAGATACGCAGTATTTT.